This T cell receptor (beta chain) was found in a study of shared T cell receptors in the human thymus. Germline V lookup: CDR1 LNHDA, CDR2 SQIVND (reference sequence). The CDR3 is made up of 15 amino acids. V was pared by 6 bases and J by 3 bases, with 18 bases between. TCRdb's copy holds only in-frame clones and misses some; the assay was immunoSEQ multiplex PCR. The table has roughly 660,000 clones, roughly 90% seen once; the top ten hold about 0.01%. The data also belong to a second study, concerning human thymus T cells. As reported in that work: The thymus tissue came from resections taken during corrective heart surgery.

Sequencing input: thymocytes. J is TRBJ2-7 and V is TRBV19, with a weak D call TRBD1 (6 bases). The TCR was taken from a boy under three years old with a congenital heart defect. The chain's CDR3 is CASSTGFPLHYEQYF. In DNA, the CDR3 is TGTGCCAGTAGCACAGGGTTTCCCCTTCACTACGAGCAGTACTTC. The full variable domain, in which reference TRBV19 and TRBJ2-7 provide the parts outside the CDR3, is DGGITQSPKYLFRKEGQNVTLSCEQNLNHDAMYWYRQDPGQGLRLIYYSQIVNDFQKGDIAEGYSVSREKKESFPLTVTSAQKNPTAFYLCASSTGFPLHYEQYFGPGTRLTVT.